Listed here are 27 T cell receptor beta chains from one sample, sequenced in a study of shared clonotypes between healthy human individuals. Produced via immunoSEQ multiplex PCR; TCRdb's table is partial and in-frame only. The table lists more than 1.2 million clones, less than 99% of them singletons. Sequenced input: naive CD4+ T cells sorted from blood. The subset was: CD45RA+ positively selected. Receptor source: a man younger than 40 in good health.

The genes are TRBV5-1 and TRBJ1-1; D uncertain. Germline V gives CDR1 SGHRS, CDR2 YFSETQ. V was cut by 1 base and J by 1 base, with 14 bases left in between. The CDR3 consists of 16 residues. This CDR3 is CASSLYPVNSNTEAFF. The CDR3 DNA sequence: TGCGCCAGCAGCTTGTATCCAGTTAATTCGAACACTGAAGCTTTCTTT.

Concerning this clone: At one end, the junction sequence differs from germline, possibly due to a read error. V usage is TRBV7-9 and J usage is TRBJ1-2, with D perhaps TRBD1 (5 bases). Germline loops: CDR1 SEHNR, CDR2 FQNEAQ (reference sequence). This CDR3 is built from 15 residues. CDR3 loop: CASSLFGRERGEPSF. The CDR3 region has the DNA TGTGCCAGCAGCTTATTCGGGAGGGAGCGGGGCGAACCCAGCTTC.

With respect to this clone: A read error may account for a junction end that differs from germline. This sample also contains other DNA sequences that code for the same CDR3. This rearrangement joins TRBV7-7 to TRBJ2-2; D might be TRBD1 (5 bases). Germline CDR1 reads SSHAT; CDR2 reads FNYEAQ (reference sequence). The CDR3 is made up of 13 amino acids. CDR3 bases: TGTGCTAGCAGCTTAGGGGCTACCGGGGAGCTGTTTTTT. This codes for CASSLGATGELFF.

The chain recombines TRBV5-6 with TRBJ2-1, with 9 bases aligning to TRBD2. The CDR3 is made up of 16 amino acids. The germline V gene encodes CDR1 SGHDT and CDR2 YYEEEE. J was trimmed by 7 bases and V by 2 bases; bases with no gene match: 10. CDR3 amino acids: CASSFKTSGFKNEQFF. The CDR3 region has the DNA TGTGCCAGCAGCTTCAAAACTAGCGGGTTTAAAAATGAGCAGTTCTTC.

This clone is a singleton in its sample. The chain combines TRBV5-1 with TRBJ2-7; 9 bases are shared with TRBD2. V trimming: 0 bases; J trimming: 6 bases; junction bases outside the gene matches: 10. The CDR3 spans 16 residues. Germline CDR1 is SGHRS and CDR2 is YFSETQ. In DNA, the CDR3 is TGCGCCAGCAGCTTGGTAGCGGGAGTGGGGGAAGGCGAGCAGTACTTC. Its translation is CASSLVAGVGEGEQYF.

V gene TRBV7-6 combines with J gene TRBJ2-7; tentative D call: TRBD1 (8 bases). Germline V gives CDR1 SGHVS, CDR2 FNYEAQ. The CDR3 has 18 residues. V shed 4 bases and J shed 0 bases, with 22 bases lying between them. The CDR3 DNA reads as TGTGCCAGCAGCTCCACAGGGGGGGCTTGGGGAGGCTCCTACGAGCAGTACTTC. This gives the protein CASSSTGGAWGGSYEQYF.

A remark on this clone: This specimen includes other DNA sequences encoding the same CDR3. The chain uses TRBV7-2 and TRBJ2-7; 8 positions agree with TRBD1. The trim removed 2 bases at V and 5 bases at J, leaving 2 bases unmatched. CDR3 length: 13 residues. Germline V CDR1 and CDR2: SGHTA, FQGNSA. CDR3 sequence (DNA): TGTGCCAGCAGCTTACAGGGGGCGGACGAGCAGTACTTC. It yields the protein CASSLQGADEQYF.

The V call is TRBV10-1, the J call TRBJ2-1, with 8 bases identical to TRBD2. The CDR3 runs 15 residues. Germline-derived CDR1 and CDR2 are WNHNN and SYGVQD (reference sequence). Trimming at V came to 2 bases and at J to 7 bases, leaving 7 bases not matched to a gene. The CDR3 DNA follows: TGCGCCAGCAGTGAGAGCGGGAGCCCCTCGAATGAGCAGTTCTTC. Its translation: CASSESGSPSNEQFF.

CDR3 sequence (DNA): TGTGCCAGCAGCCAATTTAGCCGGGAGGGTGAAAAACTGTTTTTT. Protein product: CASSQFSREGEKLFF. This chain connects TRBV7-6 to TRBJ1-4; D is undetermined. Trimming took off 5 bases at V and 7 bases at J, with 17 bases between the two ends. The length of the CDR3 is 15 residues. The germline gives CDR1 SGHVS, CDR2 FNYEAQ.

The V gene is TRBV6-6, the J gene TRBJ2-1, with 9 bases lining up with TRBD2. V lost 7 bases and J lost 4; bases outside the gene matches: 8. CDR1 and CDR2 from the germline V gene are MNHNY and SVGAGI (reference sequence). The CDR3 loop spans 15 amino acids. The CDR3 nucleotides read TGTGCCAGCATCTACGGTAGCGGGGGTTACAATGAGCAGTTCTTC. Protein product: CASIYGSGGYNEQFF.

This clone showed up just once. The same CDR3 can be traced to other DNA sequences in this sample. The rearrangement joins TRBV18 to TRBJ2-3, with TRBD2 as a possible D gene (5 bases). The CDR3 is 14 residues long. V shed 4 bases and J shed 1 base, with 9 bases lying between them. Germline V gives CDR1 KGHSH, CDR2 LQKENI. The CDR3 region has the DNA TGTGCCAGCTCACTTAGGACTGGCACAGATACGCAGTATTTT. This sequence encodes CASSLRTGTDTQYF.

CDR3: CASSLRAANNQPQHF. CDR3 DNA sequence: TGTGCCAGCAGCTTACGGGCAGCCAACAATCAGCCCCAGCATTTT. The chain combines TRBV7-2 with TRBJ1-5; no clear D gene. CDR1 and CDR2 from the germline V gene are SGHTA and FQGNSA. V was cut by 2 bases and J by 3 bases, with 11 bases left in between. This CDR3 comprises 15 residues.

The CDR3 protein is CASGWTFSYNEQFF. CDR3 coding DNA: TGTGCCAGCGGCTGGACTTTCTCCTACAATGAGCAGTTCTTC. The V gene is TRBV28, the J gene TRBJ2-1; weak D call: TRBD2 (5 bases). With 8 bases removed from V and 0 bases from J, the gap between germline ends came to 11 bases. The CDR3 has 14 amino acids. Germline assignment: CDR1 MDHEN and CDR2 SYDVKM. The full variable domain, with the rest looked up from reference TRBV28 and TRBJ2-1, is DVKVTQSSRYLVKRTGEKVFLECVQDMDHENMFWYRQDPGLGLRLIYFSYDVKMKEKGDIPEGYSVSREKKERFSLILESASTNQTSMYLCASGWTFSYNEQFFGPGTRLTVL.

The rearrangement joins TRBV5-1 to TRBJ2-7, with 11 bases aligning to TRBD1. V lost 4 bases to trimming and J lost 4 bases; unmatched junction nucleotides: 4. Germline V CDR1 and CDR2: SGHRS, YFSETQ. This CDR3 has 14 amino acids. CDR3 nucleotides: TGCGCCAGCAGCAAGGACAGGGGGCGGTACGAGCAGTACTTC. Translation: CASSKDRGRYEQYF.

The chain couples TRBV18 to TRBJ2-3; 8 bases are shared with TRBD2. Germline CDR1 and CDR2: KGHSH and LQKENI. The CDR3 loop spans 15 amino acids. V shed 3 bases and J 5 bases; nucleotides not matched to a gene: 7. CDR3 bases: TGTGCCAGCTCACCCCGGACTAGCTGGGGAGATACGCAGTATTTT. Translated: CASSPRTSWGDTQYF.

The chain links TRBV5-1 to TRBJ2-4; D remains ambiguous. The germline V gene has CDR1 SGHRS and CDR2 YFSETQ. The V and J ends lost 3 bases and 0 bases respectively, with 16 bases between them. The CDR3 runs to 17 residues. For the CDR3, the DNA is TGCGCCAGCAGCTCGAATACCCCCGGACGAGCCAAAAACATTCAGTACTTC. Protein product: CASSSNTPGRAKNIQYF.

This chain connects TRBV9 to TRBJ2-1, with 10 bases identical to TRBD2. The J segment lost 8 bases and the V segment lost 5 bases, leaving 16 bases of the junction unmatched. Per germline, CDR1 SGDLS and CDR2 YYNGEE. This CDR3 region has 17 residues. CDR3: CASRHNPLAGELDEQFF. The CDR3 region has the DNA TGTGCCAGCAGACATAACCCCCTAGCGGGAGAGTTGGATGAGCAGTTCTTC.

J is TRBJ2-5 and V is TRBV7-6; perhaps TRBD1 as D (6 bases). Looked up from germline, CDR1 is SGHVS and CDR2 is FNYEAQ. This CDR3 comprises 14 residues. V was pared by 2 bases and J by 5 bases, with 12 bases between. CDR3 in amino acids: CASSLSGGHETQYF. The CDR3 DNA follows: TGTGCCAGCAGCTTATCTGGGGGCCATGAGACCCAGTACTTC. Variable domain in full (rest from reference TRBV7-6 and TRBJ2-5): GAGVSQSPRYKVTKRGQDVALRCDPISGHVSLYWYRQALGQGPEFLTYFNYEAQQDKSGLPNDRFSAERPEGSISTLTIQRTEQRDSAMYRCASSLSGGHETQYFGPGTRLLVL.

The J gene is TRBJ2-1, the V gene TRBV5-5; possible D gene TRBD2, 6 bases. Germline V gene data show CDR1 as SGHKS and CDR2 as YYEKEE (reference sequence). There are 14 residues in the CDR3. Trimming removed 2 bases at V and 6 bases at J, with 12 bases between. The CDR3 bases are TGTGCCAGCAGCTTTGGCCTAGCGATCAATGAGCAGTTCTTC. Amino acids: CASSFGLAINEQFF.

J is TRBJ2-1 and V is TRBV10-1; 7 bases align to TRBD1. The germline CDR1 and CDR2 sequences are WNHNN and SYGVQD (reference sequence). This CDR3 contains 15 residues. V dropped 5 bases and J dropped 1; count of bases not matched to a gene: 5. CDR3 amino acids: CASSLDRWSYNEQFF. The CDR3 DNA reads TGCGCCAGCAGTCTGGACAGGTGGTCCTACAATGAGCAGTTCTTC.

V is TRBV7-3 and J is TRBJ2-3; D gene ambiguous. V was trimmed by 4 bases and J by 1 base, leaving 12 bases between them. Germline CDR1 reads SGHTA; CDR2 reads FQGTGA. This CDR3 contains 15 residues. This chain's CDR3 is CASSSERLGTDTQYF. The CDR3 region has the DNA TGTGCCAGCAGCTCGGAGAGACTTGGCACAGATACGCAGTATTTT.

This chain connects TRBV28 to TRBJ2-5; D possibly corresponds to TRBD2 (6 bases). The germline V and J ends were trimmed by 7 bases and 2 bases, with 8 bases remaining between them. The CDR3 length is 12 residues. Germline V gene lookup returns CDR1 MDHEN and CDR2 SYDVKM. The CDR3 here is CASTRGQETQYF. The CDR3, as DNA: TGTGCCAGCACACGGGGGCAAGAGACCCAGTACTTC.

The V and J genes are TRBV27 and TRBJ2-6; TRBD1 might be the D (5 bases). The V gene lost 3 bases and the J gene lost 2 bases, with 14 bases spanning the gap. Germline-derived CDR1 and CDR2 are MNHEY and SMNVEV (reference sequence). The CDR3 contains 17 residues. Here the CDR3 DNA reads TGTGCCAGCAGTTTTAGGGTAGGGGCGACTGGGGCCAACGTCCTGACTTTC. Its protein is CASSFRVGATGANVLTF.

The rearrangement uses TRBV19 and TRBJ2-4; D might be TRBD1 (5 bases). Trimming removed 3 bases from V and 3 bases from J, with 12 bases in between. Germline CDR1 reads LNHDA; CDR2 reads SQIVND (reference sequence). The CDR3 has 15 amino acids. CDR3 bases: TGTGCCAGTAGTATCAGGGTTCCAAGCAAAAACATTCAGTACTTC. Translation gives CASSIRVPSKNIQYF.

The chain has TRBV2 and TRBJ2-3, with D possibly matching TRBD2 (5 bases). Trimming stripped 9 bases from V and 2 bases from J, with 18 bases between. There are 15 residues in the CDR3. Germline V lookup: CDR1 SNHLY, CDR2 FYNNEI. In DNA form, the CDR3 reads TGTGCCAGACCCCCTGAGGGCACCAACACAGATACGCAGTATTTT. This encodes CARPPEGTNTDTQYF.

V gene TRBV7-3 combines with J gene TRBJ1-2; a possible D gene is TRBD1 (6 bases). Trimming left V 1 base short and J 8 bases short, with 20 bases between. Germline V gives CDR1 SGHTA, CDR2 FQGTGA. The CDR3 is made up of 16 amino acids. CDR3 nucleotide sequence: TGTGCCAGCAGCTTAATGGGTTTTGGGACACAAGAAGGCTACACCTTC. It is translated as CASSLMGFGTQEGYTF.

The chain couples TRBV27 to TRBJ2-1; D unresolved. This CDR3 comprises 14 residues. Germline V lookup: CDR1 MNHEY, CDR2 SMNVEV (reference sequence). Trimming stripped 5 bases from V and 2 bases from J, with 10 bases between. This CDR3 is CASSIGLAYNEQFF. The CDR3 DNA follows: TGTGCCAGCAGTATAGGCCTAGCCTACAATGAGCAGTTCTTC.